This TCR beta chain was profiled in a study of shared clonotypes between healthy human individuals. The CDR3 totals 14 residues. Per germline, CDR1 MNHEY and CDR2 SMNVEV (reference sequence). V lost 3 bases and J 6 bases, leaving 11 bases between the germline ends. The input for sorted-subset replicate PCRs was about 0.2 ug DNA, tens of thousands of T cell genomes. The data were produced by immunoSEQ multiplex PCR, yet TCRdb's version contains in-frame clones alone and is incomplete. The data show some 350,000 clones, about 74% seen once. Caucasian adults living in Nashville, Tennessee, provided all samples.

The sequenced sample was memory CD4+ T cells sorted from blood. Stated subset: CD45RA-negative fraction. The TCR was taken from a man aged 25 to 45 in good health. V gene TRBV27 combines with J gene TRBJ2-2; no firm D call. The CDR3: CASSFRLPPGELFF. The CDR3 DNA reads TGTGCCAGCAGTTTTAGGCTACCCCCCGGGGAGCTGTTTTTT.